This T cell receptor beta chain is drawn from a study of Tregs in tolerant kidney transplant recipients. Produced via immunoSEQ multiplex PCR; TCRdb's table is partial and in-frame only. Here the sample spans some 250,000 clones, more than 65% being singletons. This CDR3 has 14 amino acids. The V gene end was trimmed by 8 bases and the J gene end by 5 bases; junction bases not matched to a gene: 10. Germline V gene lookup returns CDR1 SNHLY and CDR2 FYNNEI. This chain uses TRBV2 with TRBJ2-7; TRBD1 matches at 9 bases. Sequencing was carried out using CD4+ T cells from blood. The receptor was derived from a human donor in good health. CDR3 in amino acids: CASQNRDRAHEQYF. The CDR3, as DNA: TGTGCCAGCCAGAACCGGGACAGGGCACACGAGCAGTACTTC.